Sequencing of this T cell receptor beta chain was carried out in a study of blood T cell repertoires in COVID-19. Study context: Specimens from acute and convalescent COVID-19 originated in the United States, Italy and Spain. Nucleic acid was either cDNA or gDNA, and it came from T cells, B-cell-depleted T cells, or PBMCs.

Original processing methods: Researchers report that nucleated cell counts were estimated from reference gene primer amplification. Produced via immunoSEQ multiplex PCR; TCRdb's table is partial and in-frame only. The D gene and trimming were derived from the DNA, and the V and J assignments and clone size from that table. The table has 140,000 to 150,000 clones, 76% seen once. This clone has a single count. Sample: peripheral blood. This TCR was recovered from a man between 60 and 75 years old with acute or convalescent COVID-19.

CDR3 coding DNA: TGTGCCAGCAGTCTGACAGGAGTCCTCTCCTACAATGAGCAGTTCTTC. Its protein product is CASSLTGVLSYNEQFF. The chain uses TRBV2 and TRBJ2-1; TRBD1 might be the D (6 bases). CDR1 is SNHLY and CDR2 is FYNNEI in the germline V gene. V dropped 5 bases and J dropped 0 bases, with 14 bases sitting between them. The CDR3 contains 16 residues.